The entry that follows covers one T cell receptor beta chain sequence. Trimming cost V 5 bases and J 10 bases, with 20 bases left between them. Germline V lookup: CDR1 SEHNR, CDR2 FQNEAQ (reference sequence). The CDR3 is made up of 14 amino acids. Sequencing used immunoSEQ multiplex PCR; TCRdb keeps in-frame clones, though not all of them. The sample gives over 50,000 clones, about 87% of which show up once; less than 6% is in the top ten. The sample is drawn from a study of T cell changes during pregnancy in multiple sclerosis. The chain carries TRBV7-9 and TRBJ1-2, with D unclear. Sequencing input: peripheral blood from another person, used as feeder cells. This receptor was taken from a human donor whose cells served as feeder cells for cultures in a pregnancy study. This CDR3 is CASSHGINLRDYTF. CDR3 in DNA: TGTGCCAGCAGCCACGGGATTAACCTTCGTGACTACACCTTC.